The 21 T cell receptor beta chains below all came from one sample that was sequenced in a study of blood T cell repertoires in COVID-19. Repertoires were generated with immunoSEQ multiplex PCR, while TCRdb's copy carries only in-frame clones and drops some. This sample yields 120,000 to 150,000 clones, of which roughly 84% are seen a single time; 7.2% belongs to the top ten. The sequenced sample consisted of peripheral blood. The receptors stem from a woman aged 50 to 60 in a cohort sampled during active or convalescent COVID-19.

The rearrangement joins TRBV6-5 to TRBJ2-3; weak D call: TRBD1 (6 bases). Per germline, CDR1 MNHEY and CDR2 SVGAGI. Trimming took 4 bases from V and 1 from J, leaving 15 bases between them. The CDR3 consists of 16 residues. CDR3 region: CASSLNFRTGTDTQYF. The CDR3 region has the DNA TGTGCCAGCAGTTTAAACTTTAGGACAGGCACAGATACGCAGTATTTT.

The chain employs TRBV6-5 and TRBJ1-6; 9 bases are a match to TRBD1. This CDR3 has 14 residues. Germline CDR1 reads MNHEY; CDR2 reads SVGAGI. The V and J ends lost 6 bases and 9 bases, in that order; junction bases with no gene match: 6. For the CDR3, the DNA is TGTGCCAGCAGCGGACAGGGGTTAACTTCACCCCTCCACTTT. Protein product: CASSGQGLTSPLHF.

V is TRBV30 and J is TRBJ1-2; D might be TRBD1 (6 bases). V lost 4 bases, J lost 8 bases, and 20 bases lay in between. CDR3 length: 14 amino acids. CDR1 is GTSNPN, CDR2 SVGIG, per germline (reference sequence). This CDR3 reads CAWIRRWGTRGYTF. DNA of the CDR3: TGTGCCTGGATCCGGCGGTGGGGGACACGGGGCTACACCTTC.

This clone was picked up one time. The V call is TRBV5-1, the J call TRBJ1-3; tentative D call: TRBD1 (5 bases). V gave up 2 bases and J gave up 0 bases, with 12 bases separating them. This CDR3 has 16 residues. CDR1 is SGHRS, CDR2 YFSETQ, per germline. The CDR3 spells CASSLGVAFSGNTIYF. The CDR3 nucleotides read TGCGCCAGCAGCTTAGGGGTCGCCTTCTCTGGAAACACCATATATTTT.

The CDR3 coding sequence is TGTGCCAGCAGTTACGCTAGCCTTACCGCGGATACGCAGTATTTT. Protein sequence: CASSYASLTADTQYF. V usage is TRBV6-5 and J usage is TRBJ2-3, with a possible D match to TRBD2 (5 bases). The germline CDR1 and CDR2 sequences are MNHEY and SVGAGI. Trimming pared 2 bases from V and 6 bases from J, leaving 15 bases between. This CDR3 contains 15 residues.

This chain uses TRBV7-8 with TRBJ2-7, with 9 positions matching TRBD1. Germline V gene lookup returns CDR1 SGHVS and CDR2 FQNEAQ. This CDR3 comprises 15 residues. V gave up 5 bases and J gave up 6 bases; unmatched junction bases: 11. In nucleotides, the CDR3 is TGTGCCAGCAGCCGAGCCGGGACAGGGAAGGTCGAGCAGTACTTC. This codes for CASSRAGTGKVEQYF.

The chain employs TRBV7-2 and TRBJ1-2, with 7 positions matching TRBD1. This CDR3 spans 18 amino acids. The V segment lost 5 bases and the J segment 4 bases; nucleotides outside the gene matches: 19. CDR1 and CDR2 from the germline V gene are SGHTA and FQGNSA. CDR3 sequence (DNA): TGTGCCAGCAGCCCAGCCTCCGGACAGGCGTCACTAGGCTATGGCTACACCTTC. Translated, it gives CASSPASGQASLGYGYTF.

J is TRBJ2-7 and V is TRBV6-4; D is ambiguous. Per germline, CDR1 MRHNA and CDR2 SNTAGT. V lost 4 bases to trimming and J lost 3 bases, with 10 bases between them. This CDR3 has 13 residues. CDR3 sequence reads: CASSVDLNYEQYF. CDR3 bases: TGTGCCAGCAGTGTCGACTTGAACTACGAGCAGTACTTC.

This chain joins TRBV11-2 and TRBJ1-5, with D tentatively TRBD1 (5 bases). The V end was cut by 1 base, the J end by 3 bases, with 13 bases between. The CDR3 contains 16 residues. Per the germline V gene, CDR1 is SGHAT and CDR2 is FQNNGV. The CDR3 here is CASSLGQGVNNQPQHF. In DNA, the CDR3 is TGTGCCAGCAGCTTAGGTCAAGGGGTGAACAATCAGCCCCAGCATTTT.

The chain has TRBV11-2 and TRBJ1-1, with D uncertain. The CDR3 consists of 13 residues. V lost 4 bases and J 1 base, leaving 7 bases between the germline ends. From germline, CDR1 is SGHAT and CDR2 FQNNGV. The DNA for the CDR3 is TGTGCCAGCAGCTCAACAGCGAACACTGAAGCTTTCTTT. Translating gives CASSSTANTEAFF.

The gene calls are TRBV19 and TRBJ2-2; D is possibly TRBD2 (6 bases). V was clipped by 9 bases and J by 0 bases, with 11 bases between them. Germline CDR1 reads LNHDA; CDR2 reads SQIVND (reference sequence). The CDR3 extends over 14 amino acids. For the CDR3, the DNA is TGTGCCAGCTGCTGGGAGGCGAACACCGGGGAGCTGTTTTTT. Protein product: CASCWEANTGELFF. The entire variable domain, with the rest obtained from reference TRBV19 and TRBJ2-2, is as follows: DGGITQSPKYLFRKEGQNVTLSCEQNLNHDAMYWYRQDPGQGLRLIYYSQIVNDFQKGDIAEGYSVSREKKESFPLTVTSAQKNPTAFYLCASCWEANTGELFFGEGSRLTVL.

The chain uses TRBV2 and TRBJ2-5; 15 positions match TRBD2. Germline V gene sequence: CDR1 SNHLY, CDR2 FYNNEI. The CDR3 has 16 amino acids. V was pared by 8 bases and J by 5 bases, with 9 bases of the junction left unmatched. The CDR3 reads CASLGLAGGRMETQYF. The CDR3 nucleotides are TGTGCCAGCCTGGGACTAGCGGGGGGCCGTATGGAGACCCAGTACTTC.

This rearrangement joins TRBV6-1 to TRBJ2-1, with TRBD2 identical over 16 bases. The CDR3 is 19 residues long. The trim removed 0 bases at V and 4 bases at J, leaving 6 bases unmatched. Germline CDR1 is MNHNS and CDR2 is SASEGT. The CDR3 reads CASSEAGLAGGLGYNEQFF. The CDR3, as DNA: TGTGCCAGCAGTGAAGCGGGACTAGCGGGGGGGCTAGGATACAATGAGCAGTTCTTC.

Only a few counts were recorded for this clone. The chain carries TRBV6-5 and TRBJ1-5; possibly TRBD1 for D (5 bases). Germline V gives CDR1 MNHEY, CDR2 SVGAGI. Trimming removed 2 bases from V and 6 bases from J, with 11 bases in between. This CDR3 comprises 14 residues. The CDR3 DNA reads TGTGCCAGCAGTTACCGGGGGGGAGGTCAGCCCCAGCATTTT. Translating gives CASSYRGGGQPQHF.

This clone came up once. The V and J genes are TRBV12-3 or TRBV12-4 and TRBJ1-1; D remains unclear. The CDR3 is 11 amino acids. The V end lost 10 bases, the J end lost 1 base, and 7 bases lay between the germline ends. The chain's CDR3 is CAMQENTEAFF. CDR3 sequence (DNA): TGTGCCATGCAGGAGAACACTGAAGCTTTCTTT.

The CDR3 sequence is CAIKASGTSGYNEQFF. Written as DNA, the CDR3 is TGTGCCATCAAGGCCTCAGGGACTAGCGGGTACAATGAGCAGTTCTTC. V gene TRBV10-3 combines with J gene TRBJ2-1, with 12 bases aligning to TRBD2. The CDR3 is 16 amino acids. J lost 4 bases, V lost 7 bases, and 8 bases had no gene match. The germline V gene has CDR1 ENHRY and CDR2 SYGVKD.

The CDR3 region has the DNA TGCAGCGTTCCCAAGACAGTACACCAAGAGACCCAGTACTTC. This gives the protein CSVPKTVHQETQYF. V usage is TRBV29-1 and J usage is TRBJ2-5; a weak D match, TRBD1 (5 bases). CDR1 and CDR2 (germline): SQVTM, ANQGSEA. The CDR3 sequence is 14 residues long. The V and J ends lost 5 bases and 0 bases respectively, with 13 bases between them.

The V and J genes are TRBV4-1 and TRBJ2-7, with no clear D. Looked up from germline, CDR1 is MGHRA and CDR2 is YSYEKL. Trimming left V 0 bases short and J 6 bases short, with 18 bases between. This CDR3 comprises 16 residues. The CDR3 sequence is CASSQDSLVSSSEQYF. The CDR3 bases are TGCGCCAGCAGCCAAGATTCGTTAGTTTCCTCTAGCGAGCAGTACTTC.

This chain joins TRBV18 and TRBJ1-5, with D possibly being TRBD1 (5 bases). The CDR3 sequence is 13 residues long. V lost 6 bases, J lost 7 bases, and 13 bases lay in between. Germline CDR1 KGHSH, CDR2 LQKENI. As DNA, the CDR3 is TGTGCCAGCTCCCACGACAGCACGCAGCCCCAGCATTTT. Translating it yields CASSHDSTQPQHF.

CDR3 in amino acids: CASSPRTGYYGYTF. For the CDR3, the DNA is TGTGCCAGCAGCCCTAGGACAGGGTACTATGGCTACACCTTC. The chain is built from TRBV3-1 (or the pseudogene TRBV3-2) and TRBJ1-2, with 8 bases matching TRBD1. There are 14 residues in the CDR3. The J segment lost 3 bases and the V segment lost 4 bases, leaving 4 bases of the junction unmatched. The germline V gene encodes CDR1 LGHDT and CDR2 YNNKEL (reference sequence).

V is TRBV27 and J is TRBJ2-7, with 10 positions matching TRBD1. This CDR3 spans 13 amino acids. Germline V gene lookup returns CDR1 MNHEY and CDR2 SMNVEV (reference sequence). V lost 2 bases and J lost 9; bases outside the gene matches: 4. The CDR3 loop is CASSLGDRGVQYF. In DNA form, the CDR3 reads TGTGCCAGCAGTTTAGGGGACAGGGGTGTGCAGTACTTC.